A single sample gave rise to the 2 T cell receptor beta chains below, sequenced in a study of T cell responses to AZD1222 COVID-19 vaccine. Data came from immunoSEQ multiplex PCR; TCRdb stores just in-frame clones and leaves some out. The data show approximately 150,000 clones, about 91% seen once. Sequencing used peripheral blood, obtained on day 0 of AZD1222 vaccination. These receptors were taken from an adult in good health.

The chain recombines TRBV7-2 with TRBJ1-5; 8 bases are shared with TRBD1. The CDR3 has 17 amino acids. In germline, CDR1 is SGHTA, CDR2 FQGNSA. Trimming took 5 bases from V and 4 from J; bases not matched to a gene: 13. CDR3 residues: CASSPGDRLTRNQPQHF. The CDR3 nucleotides are TGTGCCAGCAGCCCTGGGGACAGGCTTACCCGGAATCAGCCCCAGCATTTT.

The V call is TRBV19, the J call TRBJ1-2; a possible D gene is TRBD1 (6 bases). Germline V CDR1 and CDR2: LNHDA, SQIVND (reference sequence). Between the trimmed V and J ends, which lost 9 bases and 5 bases, there was a span of 28 bases. The CDR3 has 17 residues. CDR3 in amino acids: CARTTWKLWPGAYGYTF. CDR3 DNA sequence: TGTGCCAGAACGACCTGGAAGCTATGGCCGGGGGCGTATGGCTACACCTTC.